Presented here are 29 T cell receptor beta chains from one specimen sequenced in a study of blood T cell repertoires in COVID-19 (dated by TCRdb to between 2020 and 2021). The method was the immunoSEQ multiplex PCR assay. Imported from immuneACCESS, the table was reduced by TCRdb to in-frame sequences with V and J called. These copies leave out some clones; in studies compared against another copy, an unresolved V gene accounts for under half, and the cause of the remainder is not known. Here the sample has about 320,000 clones; around 86% occur a single time. The ten largest make up 1.5% to 2% of the sample. The sample consisted of peripheral blood. Source of these receptors: a woman between 45 and 65 years old with acute or convalescent COVID-19.

The chain employs TRBV9 and TRBJ2-1, with 9 bases lining up with TRBD2. The CDR3 length is 16 residues. V was pared by 4 bases and J by 0 bases, with 5 bases of the junction left unmatched. Germline V gene lookup returns CDR1 SGDLS and CDR2 YYNGEE. CDR3 residues: CASSTRLADSYNEQFF. The CDR3 coding sequence is TGTGCCAGCAGCACTCGACTAGCGGACTCCTACAATGAGCAGTTCTTC.

The chain links TRBV7-2 to TRBJ2-7, with 9 bases lining up with TRBD2. The CDR3 covers 17 residues. Germline V CDR1 and CDR2: SGHTA, FQGNSA. The junction had 14 bases not matched to a gene; V was cut back by 5 bases and J by 3 bases. CDR3 in DNA: TGTGCCAGCAGCCCCCCGGGGGGGCTAGCGGGAAGCTACGAGCAGTACTTC. The encoded protein is CASSPPGGLAGSYEQYF. Together with reference TRBV7-2 and TRBJ2-7, the CDR3 gives the full variable domain: GAGVSQSPSNKVTEKGKDVELRCDPISGHTALYWYRQSLGQGLEFLIYFQGNSAPDKSGLPSDRFSAERTGGSVSTLTIQRTQQEDSAVYLCASSPPGGLAGSYEQYFGPGTRLTVT.

The chain couples TRBV7-2 to TRBJ1-1; the D is unclear. Germline lookup yields CDR1 SGHTA and CDR2 FQGNSA. CDR3 length: 16 amino acids. V lost 5 bases and J 1 base, leaving 17 bases between the germline ends. CDR3 nucleotides: TGTGCCAGCAGCCCCAGAGGGCAGGACTGGAACACTGAAGCTTTCTTT. Translated: CASSPRGQDWNTEAFF.

Here the CDR3 reads CASSRGVDTEAFF. The CDR3 DNA reads TGCGCCAGCAGCCGGGGGGTGGACACTGAAGCTTTCTTT. The V gene is TRBV4-1, the J gene TRBJ1-1; maybe TRBD1 (5 bases). The germline CDR1 and CDR2 sequences are MGHRA and YSYEKL. This CDR3 region has 13 residues. The V end was cut by 4 bases, the J end by 3 bases, with 9 bases between.

The genes are TRBV19 and TRBJ2-3; tentative D call: TRBD1 (5 bases). The CDR3 sequence is 16 residues long. Per germline, CDR1 LNHDA and CDR2 SQIVND (reference sequence). V shed 2 bases and J shed 0 bases, with 12 bases lying between them. This chain's CDR3 is CASSISQGPSTDTQYF. The CDR3 DNA follows: TGTGCCAGTAGTATATCCCAGGGTCCTAGCACAGATACGCAGTATTTT.

The chain couples TRBV19 to TRBJ2-5; TRBD2 matches 11 bases. The V gene's germline CDR1 is LNHDA and CDR2 SQIVND (reference sequence). The junction had 8 bases not matched to a gene; V was cut back by 6 bases and J by 5 bases. This CDR3 spans 15 amino acids. CDR3 DNA sequence: TGTGCCAGTAGGGACCTAGCGGGAGGCGGGGAGACCCAGTACTTC. It codes for CASRDLAGGGETQYF.

V usage is TRBV5-4 and J usage is TRBJ1-6; TRBD1 matches at 7 bases. Germline CDR1 SGHNT, CDR2 YYREEE (reference sequence). CDR3 length: 13 residues. With 2 bases clipped from V and 9 bases from J, the junction kept 2 bases outside the gene matches. CDR3 sequence: CASSLGQASPLHF. CDR3 DNA: TGTGCCAGCAGCTTAGGACAGGCTTCACCCCTCCACTTT.

The chain joins TRBV7-9 to TRBJ2-5; D is undetermined. This CDR3 is built from 14 residues. Trimming left V 1 base short and J 3 bases short, with 9 bases between. Germline values: CDR1 SEHNR, CDR2 FQNEAQ (reference sequence). This CDR3 reads CASSLVSLEETQYF. In DNA, the CDR3 is TGTGCCAGCAGCTTAGTATCGTTAGAAGAGACCCAGTACTTC.

This chain connects TRBV7-3 to TRBJ2-1, with 13 bases that match TRBD2. The V gene's germline CDR1 is SGHTA and CDR2 FQGTGA. J was trimmed by 5 bases and V by 5 bases; bases with no gene match: 6. CDR3 length: 16 amino acids. CDR3 region: CASSQTGLAGDNEQFF. For the CDR3, the DNA is TGTGCCAGCAGCCAAACTGGACTAGCGGGAGACAATGAGCAGTTCTTC.

The chain carries TRBV3-1 (or the pseudogene TRBV3-2) and TRBJ2-3; 10 bases match TRBD1. CDR3 length: 17 amino acids. V trimming: 3 bases; J trimming: 0 bases; junction bases outside the gene matches: 6. The V gene's germline CDR1 is LGHDT and CDR2 YNNKEL (reference sequence). This chain's CDR3 is CASSQGQGYTSTDTQYF. CDR3 nucleotide sequence: TGTGCCAGCAGCCAGGGACAGGGGTATACTAGCACAGATACGCAGTATTTT.

This chain links TRBV5-5 with TRBJ2-7; TRBD1 aligns across 7 bases. The length of the CDR3 is 14 residues. CDR1 and CDR2 (germline): SGHKS, YYEKEE (reference sequence). After removal of 3 bases from V and 0 bases from J, the junction contained 3 bases not matched to a gene. The CDR3 is CASSSTGNSYEQYF. The DNA of the CDR3 is TGTGCCAGCAGCTCGACAGGGAACTCCTACGAGCAGTACTTC.

The rearrangement joins TRBV28 to TRBJ2-1; 7 nucleotides match TRBD1. The CDR3 consists of 15 residues. The germline gives CDR1 MDHEN, CDR2 SYDVKM. The V and J ends lost 6 bases and 2 bases, in that order; junction bases with no gene match: 7. The CDR3 DNA reads TGTGCCAGCAGGACCTCGGGACAGCCCTACAATGAGCAGTTCTTC. Translation: CASRTSGQPYNEQFF.

The chain has TRBV28 and TRBJ2-3; possibly TRBD2 for D (6 bases). Trimming stripped 3 bases from V and 1 base from J, with 11 bases between. The CDR3 is 15 residues long. The V gene's germline CDR1 is MDHEN and CDR2 SYDVKM. For the CDR3, the DNA is TGTGCCAGCAGTTTCCAGGGACTTGGCACAGATACGCAGTATTTT. Protein: CASSFQGLGTDTQYF.

This rearrangement joins TRBV5-1 to TRBJ2-3; 7 bases align to TRBD2. The CDR3 covers 15 residues. The germline V gene encodes CDR1 SGHRS and CDR2 YFSETQ. Trimming took 5 bases from V and 3 from J; bases not matched to a gene: 9. DNA for the CDR3: TGCGCCAGCAGGAACGTGGGCGGGAGAACAGATACGCAGTATTTT. It codes for CASRNVGGRTDTQYF.

This chain connects TRBV18 to TRBJ1-1, with D tentatively TRBD1 (5 bases). CDR1 is KGHSH and CDR2 is LQKENI in the germline V gene. This CDR3 has 15 residues. Trimming removed 0 bases at V and 0 bases at J, with 8 bases between. DNA of the CDR3: TGTGCCAGCTCACCACCGCCAGGGTTGAACACTGAAGCTTTCTTT. This sequence encodes CASSPPPGLNTEAFF.

This clone was observed a few times. This chain joins TRBV7-9 and TRBJ1-1; D not resolved. V shed 5 bases and J shed 4 bases, with 20 bases lying between them. Germline CDR1 is SEHNR and CDR2 is FQNEAQ (reference sequence). This CDR3 has 16 residues. CDR3 in DNA: TGTGCCAGCAGCCACAGAGGGCACGGGGAGGGCACTGAAGCTTTCTTT. The encoded protein is CASSHRGHGEGTEAFF.

The chain combines TRBV4-2 with TRBJ2-1, with D possibly TRBD2 on 5 matching bases. The CDR3 is made up of 14 amino acids. Trimming left V 4 bases short and J 3 bases short, with 10 bases between. Germline V gene lookup returns CDR1 LGHNA and CDR2 YNFKEQ. CDR3 region: CASSPGLDYNEQFF. The CDR3 DNA reads TGTGCCAGCAGCCCAGGACTGGACTACAATGAGCAGTTCTTC.

The J gene is TRBJ2-7, the V gene TRBV30; 8 nucleotides align to TRBD1. V shed 0 bases, J shed 7 bases, and the junction held 11 bases outside the gene matches. The CDR3 loop spans 15 amino acids. The germline gives CDR1 GTSNPN, CDR2 SVGIG (reference sequence). In DNA, the CDR3 is TGTGCCTGGAGTGTTAGATGGCAGGGGGCATGGGAGCAGTACTTC. Its protein is CAWSVRWQGAWEQYF.

The chain's CDR3 is CATLAGGVGTGELFF. CDR3 DNA sequence: TGTGCCACCCTAGCGGGAGGGGTAGGGACCGGGGAGCTGTTTTTT. J is TRBJ2-2 and V is TRBV28, with 12 bases aligning to TRBD2. From germline, CDR1 is MDHEN and CDR2 SYDVKM. J was trimmed by 5 bases and V by 10 bases; bases with no gene match: 8. The CDR3 is 15 amino acids.

V and J are TRBV10-3 and TRBJ2-7; possible D gene TRBD2, 5 bases. The V and J ends lost 6 bases and 0 bases respectively, with 12 bases between them. Looked up from germline, CDR1 is ENHRY and CDR2 is SYGVKD. The CDR3 totals 14 residues. The chain's CDR3 is CAISDERDSYEQYF. The CDR3 DNA follows: TGTGCCATCAGCGACGAACGGGACTCCTACGAGCAGTACTTC.

This rearrangement joins TRBV5-1 to TRBJ1-2; 7 bases align to TRBD1. The CDR3 covers 13 residues. V shed 4 bases and J 1 base; nucleotides not matched to a gene: 1. CDR1 and CDR2 from the germline V gene are SGHRS and YFSETQ. CDR3: CASSGQDNYGYTF. CDR3 sequence (DNA): TGCGCCAGCAGCGGACAGGATAACTATGGCTACACCTTC.

Here the CDR3 DNA reads TGTGCCAGCTCACCACGTCAGGCGAACACCGGGGAGCTGTTTTTT. Residues: CASSPRQANTGELFF. The chain has TRBV18 and TRBJ2-2; D gene ambiguous. Germline CDR1 reads KGHSH; CDR2 reads LQKENI. This CDR3 is 15 amino acids long. V was trimmed by 1 base and J by 0 bases, leaving 6 bases between them.

V and J are TRBV30 and TRBJ2-1, with D maybe TRBD2 (6 bases). This CDR3 comprises 13 residues. Germline V CDR1 and CDR2: GTSNPN, SVGIG (reference sequence). V lost 5 bases and J 5 bases, leaving 13 bases between the germline ends. The CDR3 DNA reads as TGTGCCTGGTCGAGGGGACTTGACAATGAGCAGTTCTTC. Protein sequence: CAWSRGLDNEQFF.

V is TRBV9 and J is TRBJ2-3; TRBD1 aligns across 7 bases. The CDR3 loop spans 14 amino acids. The V gene end was trimmed by 5 bases and the J gene end by 4 bases; junction bases not matched to a gene: 7. The germline V gene encodes CDR1 SGDLS and CDR2 YYNGEE. The chain's CDR3 is CASRPGTVADTQYF. The CDR3 DNA sequence: TGTGCCAGCAGGCCAGGGACAGTAGCAGATACGCAGTATTTT.

This clone has only one observation. The chain is built from TRBV9 and TRBJ1-4; TRBD1 aligns across 8 bases. Losses at the gene ends were 2 bases for V and 7 bases for J; bases not matched to a gene: 13. The length of the CDR3 is 17 residues. The V gene's germline CDR1 is SGDLS and CDR2 YYNGEE. In DNA form, the CDR3 reads TGTGCCAGCAGCGTCGCCGGTGGGGCAGGGGGCCGTGAAAAACTGTTTTTT. Amino acid sequence: CASSVAGGAGGREKLFF.

V and J are TRBV6-2 or TRBV6-3 and TRBJ2-7; D unclear. V lost 0 bases and J 3 bases, leaving 12 bases between the germline ends. Germline lookup yields CDR1 MNHEY and CDR2 SVGEGT. The CDR3 spans 15 residues. The CDR3 DNA follows: TGTGCCAGCAGTTACTCTCATCTTAGCAACTACGAGCAGTACTTC. Amino acid sequence: CASSYSHLSNYEQYF.

This clone was recorded a few times. The V call is TRBV21-1, the J call TRBJ1-2. TRBV21-1 is listed as a pseudogene. The CDR3 loop spans 18 amino acids. The DNA for the CDR3 is TGTGCCAGCAGCAATGGAGTTGAACACCGAGAAACTAACTATGGCTACACCTTC. It specifies CASSNGVEHRETNYGYTF.

The V and J genes are TRBV19 and TRBJ2-1; 9 bases agree with TRBD2. Germline V CDR1 and CDR2: LNHDA, SQIVND (reference sequence). The length of the CDR3 is 14 residues. Germline trimming cut 10 bases from V and 6 bases from J; bases unmatched to any gene: 10. CDR3 protein: CATSRTSGLNEQFF. Here the CDR3 DNA reads TGTGCCACCTCACGAACTAGCGGGCTCAATGAGCAGTTCTTC.

The J gene is TRBJ2-7, the V gene TRBV7-8; tentative D call: TRBD1 (6 bases). Germline V gives CDR1 SGHVS, CDR2 FQNEAQ. This CDR3 is built from 15 residues. The V and J ends lost 2 bases and 5 bases respectively, with 16 bases between them. This CDR3 is CASSLLGGFVHEQYF. Here the CDR3 DNA reads TGTGCCAGCAGCTTATTAGGGGGTTTTGTCCACGAGCAGTACTTC.